The 16 T cell receptor beta chains below were found in one sample sequenced in a study of neurological immune-mediated disorders. TCRdb re-called the 5' RACE reads through MiXCR, storing one row per CDR3 protein. The sample shows 45,000 or so distinct CDR3 sequences, just over 3% of them seen only once. Sequencing used PBMCs. The receptor set was obtained from a woman aged 45 to 65 with multiple sclerosis.

This clonotype appeared many times. This chain links TRBV28 with TRBJ1-3; D might be TRBD1 (5 bases). Deletions cut 6 bases from V and 2 bases from J, with 11 bases between. The length of the CDR3 is 14 residues. In germline, CDR1 is MDHEN, CDR2 SYDVKM. The CDR3 loop reads CASSTGGTGNTIYF. In DNA, the CDR3 is TGTGCCAGCAGCACTGGGGGAACTGGAAACACCATATATTTT.

The chain uses TRBV24-1 and TRBJ2-1; D not resolved. The germline gives CDR1 KGHDR, CDR2 SFDVKD. The CDR3 is 14 amino acids. V was shortened by 1 base and J by 6 bases, with 9 bases between the two germline ends. The CDR3 DNA reads as TGTGCCACCAGTGATTTTGGGGAATCCAATGAGCAGTTCTTC. Its translation is CATSDFGESNEQFF.

This clonotype was recorded at least ten times. The rearrangement uses TRBV20-1 and TRBJ2-1, with 10 bases lining up with TRBD2. Germline values: CDR1 DFQATT, CDR2 SNEGSKA (reference sequence). This CDR3 is built from 18 residues. With 1 base clipped from V and 4 bases from J, the junction kept 13 bases outside the gene matches. CDR3 sequence (DNA): TGCAGTGCTAGAGCCGACTTAGCTACTAGCGGGAATTACAATGAGCAGTTCTTC. Its protein is CSARADLATSGNYNEQFF.

This clonotype occurred many times. This rearrangement joins TRBV27 to TRBJ2-7; 11 positions agree with TRBD2. Germline assignment: CDR1 MNHEY and CDR2 SMNVEV (reference sequence). The CDR3 covers 15 residues. V shed 4 bases, J shed 4 bases, and the junction held 6 bases outside the gene matches. DNA for the CDR3: TGTGCCAGCAGTTCTCGACTAGCGGGAACATACGAGCAGTACTTC. Encoded protein: CASSSRLAGTYEQYF.

This clonotype was detected ten times or more. This chain joins TRBV4-1 and TRBJ2-1; 8 bases map to TRBD2. Trimming took 0 bases from V and 0 from J; bases not matched to a gene: 4. CDR3 length: 17 residues. CDR1 is MGHRA and CDR2 is YSYEKL in the germline V gene. The CDR3 DNA sequence: TGCGCCAGCAGCCAAGATGTCGGGGGGGCCTCCTACAATGAGCAGTTCTTC. Translation: CASSQDVGGASYNEQFF.

This clonotype was detected many times. This chain uses TRBV29-1 with TRBJ2-3; the match to TRBD1 covers 8 bases. Germline V lookup: CDR1 SQVTM, CDR2 ANQGSEA. This CDR3 spans 14 amino acids. V lost 6 bases, J lost 0 bases, and 5 bases stayed unmatched. CDR3 DNA: TGCAGCGTCGCCCGGGACAGGAGCACAGATACGCAGTATTTT. Residues: CSVARDRSTDTQYF.

In this sample, this clonotype turned up a few times. The chain uses TRBV9 and TRBJ2-7; no reliable D call. The CDR3 has 14 residues. V was shortened by 0 bases and J by 3 bases, with 10 bases between the two germline ends. The V gene's germline CDR1 is SGDLS and CDR2 YYNGEE. As DNA, the CDR3 is TGTGCCAGCAGCGTAGGATATGAATACTACGAGCAGTACTTC. This sequence encodes CASSVGYEYYEQYF.

This clonotype was seen repeatedly, ten times or more. This sequence joins TRBV4-1 and TRBJ2-2; D assignment may be TRBD1 or TRBD2 (6 bases each). CDR1 and CDR2 from the germline V gene are MGHRA and YSYEKL. Trimming stripped 1 base from V and 6 bases from J, with 12 bases between. The CDR3 runs to 15 residues. The CDR3 reads CASSQVGGKSGELFF. The CDR3 DNA reads TGCGCCAGCAGCCAAGTAGGGGGGAAGTCCGGGGAGCTGTTTTTT.

In this sample, this clonotype turned up many times. V is TRBV20-1 and J is TRBJ2-1, with 10 bases fitting TRBD2. The trim removed 2 bases at V and 2 bases at J, leaving 9 bases unmatched. The CDR3 extends over 17 amino acids. Germline V gene lookup returns CDR1 DFQATT and CDR2 SNEGSKA (reference sequence). This CDR3 is CSARLQRGGPAYNEQFF. The CDR3 nucleotides read TGCAGTGCTAGATTGCAGCGGGGGGGCCCGGCCTACAATGAGCAGTTCTTC.

This clonotype was found many times. The CDR3: CASSAFITGTEAFF. The CDR3 DNA reads as TGTGCCAGCAGTGCTTTCATCACGGGCACTGAAGCTTTCTTT. The rearrangement joins TRBV12-3 or TRBV12-4 to TRBJ1-1; D is unresolved. V was trimmed by 5 bases and J by 4 bases, leaving 14 bases between them. This CDR3 has 14 amino acids.

This clonotype was counted ten times or more. CDR3 region: CATSPDLSYEQYF. In DNA form, the CDR3 reads TGTGCCACCAGCCCGGATCTCTCCTACGAGCAGTACTTC. V usage is TRBV15 and J usage is TRBJ2-7; D call uncertain. V gave up 5 bases and J gave up 0 bases, with 8 bases separating them. Germline lookup yields CDR1 LNHNV and CDR2 YYDKDF (reference sequence). This CDR3 spans 13 amino acids.

This clonotype has a count of ten or more. The J gene is TRBJ2-7, the V gene TRBV15; 7 bases match TRBD1. CDR3 length: 14 residues. Germline V gives CDR1 LNHNV, CDR2 YYDKDF (reference sequence). J lost 8 bases, V lost 0 bases, and 7 bases had no gene match. The chain's CDR3 is CATSRDRIGGKQYF. Here the CDR3 DNA reads TGTGCCACCAGCAGAGATCGGATAGGGGGCAAGCAGTACTTC.

This clonotype was counted ten times or more. The chain carries TRBV5-1 and TRBJ1-1; 7 bases match TRBD1. The CDR3 is 15 residues long. With 1 base clipped from V and 3 bases from J, the junction kept 6 bases outside the gene matches. Germline V gene sequence: CDR1 SGHRS, CDR2 YFSETQ. CDR3 sequence reads: CASSLTGESDTEAFF. Here the CDR3 DNA reads TGCGCCAGCAGCTTGACAGGGGAGTCCGACACTGAAGCTTTCTTT.

This clonotype has a count of ten or more. The chain couples TRBV20-1 to TRBJ1-6; TRBD1 aligns across 8 bases. The CDR3 spans 13 residues. Germline V gene data show CDR1 as DFQATT and CDR2 as SNEGSKA (reference sequence). The junction had 1 base not matched to a gene; V was cut back by 2 bases and J by 7 bases. CDR3 DNA sequence: TGCAGTGCTAGAACAGGGGGGAATTCACCCCTCCACTTT. This gives the protein CSARTGGNSPLHF.

This clonotype turned up a few times. The chain recombines TRBV20-1 with TRBJ2-1; 7 bases map to TRBD2. CDR3 length equals 12 residues. The germline CDR1 and CDR2 sequences are DFQATT and SNEGSKA (reference sequence). As DNA, the CDR3 is TGCACTCCGAGCGGGGATCTCAATGAGCAGTTCTTC. Amino acid sequence: CTPSGDLNEQFF.

Ten or more counts support this clonotype. The V gene is TRBV7-9, the J gene TRBJ1-1; D may be TRBD1 (5 bases). The V end was cut by 4 bases, the J end by 4 bases, with 7 bases between. Per the germline V gene, CDR1 is SEHNR and CDR2 is FQNEAQ (reference sequence). The CDR3 sequence is 12 residues long. Here the CDR3 DNA reads TGTGCCAGCAGCTGGGGGACCACTGAAGCTTTCTTT. Translated: CASSWGTTEAFF.